This note documents a single T cell receptor (beta chain) sequence. The antigen remains undetermined. This entry belongs to a study of T cell responses to AZD1222 COVID-19 vaccine. Study as a whole: Investigators merged groups given second doses at roughly 4 or roughly 12 weeks.

In germline, CDR1 is SGHRS, CDR2 YFSETQ. V was clipped by 5 bases and J by 2 bases; unmatched bases: 4. This CDR3 has 15 residues. Libraries were prepared by immunoSEQ multiplex PCR; TCRdb keeps only in-frame clonotypes and omits some of them. The table includes 140,000 to 150,000 clones, 80% to 90% detected once. Broader study findings: All repertoire sampling was performed exclusively after the peak T cell response. Increases in Spike-specific TCR breadth and depth were seen after two AZD1222 doses. Among the donors, most were white British and more were female, and clonal diversity was possibly underestimated.

The genes are TRBV5-1 and TRBJ2-7; 13 positions agree with TRBD2. Material: peripheral blood, obtained on day 0 of AZD1222 vaccination. The sequence was obtained from an adult in good health. CDR3 loop: CASRLGLAGTYEQYF. CDR3 nucleotide sequence: TGCGCCAGCAGGCTGGGACTAGCGGGAACCTACGAGCAGTACTTC.